Each of the 18 T cell receptor beta chains below was sequenced from the same sample in a study of blood T cell repertoires in COVID-19. Libraries were prepared by immunoSEQ multiplex PCR; TCRdb keeps only in-frame clonotypes and omits some of them. Here the sample spans 100,000 to 150,000 clones, about 88% being singletons. Material: peripheral blood. The receptor set was obtained from a woman aged 80 or over with acute or convalescent COVID-19.

V and J are TRBV5-1 and TRBJ2-1; perhaps TRBD2 as D (5 bases). The ends were cut back, 1 base at V and 14 bases at J, with 19 bases in the middle. The CDR3 is made up of 14 amino acids. CDR1 and CDR2 (germline): SGHRS, YFSETQ. CDR3 bases: TGCGCCAGCAGCTTGCAAGATCGCGGAGGTCAAGAGTTCTTC. This translates into CASSLQDRGGQEFF.

The DNA of the CDR3 is TGCAGCGTTGATCAGGGGAAGGCCACTGAAGCTTTCTTT. Translated: CSVDQGKATEAFF. This rearrangement joins TRBV29-1 to TRBJ1-1, with D perhaps TRBD1 (6 bases). Trimming stripped 3 bases from V and 4 bases from J, with 12 bases between. The germline gives CDR1 SQVTM, CDR2 ANQGSEA. The CDR3 spans 13 residues. Full variable domain (remainder filled in from reference TRBV29-1 and TRBJ1-1): SAVISQKPSRDICQRGTSLTIQCQVDSQVTMMFWYRQQPGQSLTLIATANQGSEATYESGFVIDKFPISRPNLTFSTLTVSNMSPEDSSIYLCSVDQGKATEAFFGQGTRLTVV.

The V gene is TRBV18, the J gene TRBJ2-5; 7 nucleotides align to TRBD1. The CDR3 has 13 amino acids. J lost 4 bases, V lost 6 bases, and 5 bases had no gene match. The germline CDR1 and CDR2 sequences are KGHSH and LQKENI. The DNA of the CDR3 is TGTGCCAGCTCGCCGGGACAGATAGAGACCCAGTACTTC. It is translated as CASSPGQIETQYF.

The genes are TRBV2 and TRBJ2-7; a weak D match, TRBD1 (6 bases). The CDR3 length is 12 residues. Germline V gives CDR1 SNHLY, CDR2 FYNNEI. V shed 5 bases and J shed 6 bases, with 11 bases lying between them. The CDR3 DNA sequence: TGTGCCAGCAGTCTTATGGACAGCGAGCAGTACTTC. Translation gives CASSLMDSEQYF.

This chain links TRBV7-3 with TRBJ1-1; D gene unclear. From germline, CDR1 is SGHTA and CDR2 FQGTGA. The V end lost 5 bases, the J end lost 0 bases, and 10 bases lay between the germline ends. The CDR3 loop spans 14 amino acids. DNA of the CDR3: TGTGCCAGCAGCCAGACATCTCTGAACACTGAAGCTTTCTTT. Its protein is CASSQTSLNTEAFF.

J is TRBJ1-1 and V is TRBV2, with 8 bases fitting TRBD1. V lost 4 bases and J lost 1; bases outside the gene matches: 2. There are 14 residues in the CDR3. Germline-derived CDR1 and CDR2 are SNHLY and FYNNEI. The CDR3 loop reads CASSVGTGNTEAFF. CDR3 DNA: TGTGCCAGCAGTGTCGGGACAGGGAACACTGAAGCTTTCTTT.

This clone was recorded a few times. The gene calls are TRBV7-3 and TRBJ1-3; D is possibly TRBD1 (5 bases). The CDR3 contains 15 residues. The germline V gene encodes CDR1 SGHTA and CDR2 FQGTGA. The V and J ends lost 5 bases and 4 bases respectively, with 15 bases between them. The DNA for the CDR3 is TGTGCCAGCAGCCCCCATGTGGGGCCCGGAAACACCATATATTTT. Its protein is CASSPHVGPGNTIYF.

The rearrangement uses TRBV4-3 and TRBJ2-1; maybe TRBD1 (5 bases). From germline, CDR1 is LGHNA and CDR2 YSLEER. The length of the CDR3 is 16 residues. V lost 0 bases and J lost 3, with 12 bases in between. CDR3 loop: CASSQDQGANYNEQFF. For the CDR3, the DNA is TGCGCCAGCAGCCAAGATCAGGGCGCCAACTACAATGAGCAGTTCTTC.

The J gene is TRBJ2-6, the V gene TRBV9; TRBD2 might be the D (6 bases). The V and J ends lost 6 bases and 0 bases respectively, with 13 bases between them. Germline V gene lookup returns CDR1 SGDLS and CDR2 YYNGEE. The CDR3 is 16 residues long. The CDR3 region has the DNA TGTGCCAGCACCCTGGGACTTTTCTCTGGGGCCAACGTCCTGACTTTC. This encodes CASTLGLFSGANVLTF.

This sequence joins TRBV6-5 and TRBJ2-7; 8 bases match TRBD1. The V and J ends lost 7 bases and 9 bases, in that order; junction bases with no gene match: 8. CDR1 and CDR2 (germline): MNHEY, SVGAGI. The CDR3 is 12 residues long. In DNA, the CDR3 is TGTGCCAGCATGGGAGACAGGGGCGGGCAGTACTTC. Amino acid sequence: CASMGDRGGQYF.

V and J are TRBV5-6 and TRBJ1-6, with 8 positions matching TRBD1. The V segment lost 6 bases and the J segment 6 bases; nucleotides outside the gene matches: 5. CDR1 SGHDT and CDR2 YYEEEE come from the germline V gene. The CDR3 consists of 14 residues. As DNA, the CDR3 is TGTGCCAGCAATGGCAGGGGGCCTAATTCACCCCTCCACTTT. Protein: CASNGRGPNSPLHF.

This clone was counted between two and nine times. This chain connects TRBV19 to TRBJ1-2; 9 bases match TRBD1. V lost 7 bases to trimming and J lost 7 bases; unmatched junction nucleotides: 13. The CDR3 is 15 residues long. Looked up from germline, CDR1 is LNHDA and CDR2 is SQIVND (reference sequence). For the CDR3, the DNA is TGTGCCAGTACTCCATCCCCGGGACAGGGTAGTGGCTACACCTTC. It codes for CASTPSPGQGSGYTF.

The genes are TRBV28 and TRBJ1-5, with 10 bases that match TRBD1. Germline CDR1 is MDHEN and CDR2 is SYDVKM. CDR3 length equals 18 residues. The junction had 10 bases not matched to a gene; V was cut back by 5 bases and J by 0 bases. The CDR3 DNA reads TGTGCCAGCAGTCTCCCGGGACAGGGGATTTTTAGCAATCAGCCCCAGCATTTT. Amino acids: CASSLPGQGIFSNQPQHF. Together with reference TRBV28 and TRBJ1-5, the CDR3 gives the full variable domain: DVKVTQSSRYLVKRTGEKVFLECVQDMDHENMFWYRQDPGLGLRLIYFSYDVKMKEKGDIPEGYSVSREKKERFSLILESASTNQTSMYLCASSLPGQGIFSNQPQHFGDGTRLSIL.

The J gene is TRBJ1-4, the V gene TRBV18; 7 bases are shared with TRBD1. CDR1 and CDR2 from the germline V gene are KGHSH and LQKENI. The CDR3 runs to 13 residues. V shed 8 bases, J shed 3 bases, and the junction held 3 bases outside the gene matches. The CDR3 DNA sequence: TGTGCCAGCCGCGGACAGGCTAATGAAAAACTGTTTTTT. It yields the protein CASRGQANEKLFF.

V is TRBV28 and J is TRBJ1-2, with 7 bases lining up with TRBD1. The CDR3 contains 15 residues. V lost 2 bases and J lost 7; bases outside the gene matches: 10. Germline V CDR1 and CDR2: MDHEN, SYDVKM. CDR3 sequence: CASSLEATGQSGYTF. The CDR3 region has the DNA TGTGCCAGCAGTTTAGAAGCGACAGGGCAGAGTGGCTACACCTTC.

Only a few counts were recorded for this clone. Here the CDR3 reads CASSEGQDSNQPQHF. In DNA, the CDR3 is TGTGCCAGCAGCGAGGGACAAGATAGCAATCAGCCCCAGCATTTT. This sequence joins TRBV9 and TRBJ1-5; TRBD1 is a possible D gene (6 bases). V was trimmed by 3 bases and J by 0 bases, leaving 10 bases between them. Germline V gene sequence: CDR1 SGDLS, CDR2 YYNGEE. The CDR3 length is 15 residues.

The sample holds one count of this clone. The V and J genes are TRBV5-1 and TRBJ1-1; possibly TRBD1 for D (5 bases). V was trimmed by 4 bases and J by 3 bases, leaving 10 bases between them. The CDR3 spans 13 residues. Germline V gene data show CDR1 as SGHRS and CDR2 as YFSETQ. For the CDR3, the DNA is TGCGCCAGCAGCACATCGGGGGACACTGAAGCTTTCTTT. It codes for CASSTSGDTEAFF. Variable domain in full (rest from reference TRBV5-1 and TRBJ1-1): KAGVTQTPRYLIKTRGQQVTLSCSPISGHRSVSWYQQTPGQGLQFLFEYFSETQRNKGNFPGRFSGRQFSNSRSEMNVSTLELGDSALYLCASSTSGDTEAFFGQGTRLTVV.

Only one count was recorded for this clone. The chain has TRBV5-6 and TRBJ1-2; 7 bases align to TRBD1. Germline values: CDR1 SGHDT, CDR2 YYEEEE. V lost 4 bases and J lost 4; bases outside the gene matches: 4. The CDR3 contains 13 residues. CDR3 bases: TGTGCCAGCAGCAAGCAGGGGGTCTATGGCTACACCTTC. This encodes CASSKQGVYGYTF.